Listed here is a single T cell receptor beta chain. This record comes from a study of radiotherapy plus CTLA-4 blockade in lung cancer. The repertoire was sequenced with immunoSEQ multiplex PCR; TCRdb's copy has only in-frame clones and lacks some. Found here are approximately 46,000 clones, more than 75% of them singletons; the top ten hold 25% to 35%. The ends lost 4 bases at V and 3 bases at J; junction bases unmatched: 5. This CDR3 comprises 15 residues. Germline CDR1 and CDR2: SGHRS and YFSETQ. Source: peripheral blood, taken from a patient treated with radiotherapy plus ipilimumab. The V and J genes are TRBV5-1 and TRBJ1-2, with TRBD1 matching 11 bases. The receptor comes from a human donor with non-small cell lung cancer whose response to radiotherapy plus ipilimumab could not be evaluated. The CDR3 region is CASSTGQGADYGYTF. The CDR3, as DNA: TGCGCCAGCAGCACCGGACAGGGGGCGGACTATGGCTACACCTTC.